This T cell receptor beta chain was recorded in a study of T cells in Graves' hyperthyroidism and ophthalmopathy. Study context: Blood from the periphery was taken at initial diagnosis, before any treatment.

What was amplified from RNA transcripts were TCR beta CDR3 regions. HTBI primers were used for first-round RT-PCR of the TCR CDR3. One entry per CDR3 protein, called by TCRdb with MiXCR from the multiplex PCR reads. Altogether roughly 800,000 distinct CDR3 sequences are present, over 35% being singletons, with the ten largest covering 7.5% to 9.5%. Aged 18 to 65, the patients had hyperthyroidism that was newly diagnosed and had lasted under 2 months. From 9 to 10 ml of fresh peripheral blood, PBMCs were isolated. V lost 5 bases and J lost 12; bases outside the gene matches: 7. The CDR3 is 12 residues long. The V gene's germline CDR1 is SGHTA and CDR2 FQGNSA.

Source material: blood. This chain joins TRBV7-2 and TRBJ1-5; 7 nucleotides agree with TRBD1. The sequence was collected from a man aged 18 to 30 with Graves' hyperthyroidism. The CDR3, as DNA: TGTGCCAGCAGCCGACAGGGCAGGGACCAGCATTTT. Its translation is CASSRQGRDQHF. The complete variable domain, with remaining parts taken from reference TRBV7-2 and TRBJ1-5, reads GAGVSQSPSNKVTEKGKDVELRCDPISGHTALYWYRQSLGQGLEFLIYFQGNSAPDKSGLPSDRFSAERTGGSVSTLTIQRTQQEDSAVYLCASSRQGRDQHFGDGTRLSIL.